Below are 13 T cell receptor beta chains sequenced from a single sample in a study of glioma-infiltrating T cells. TCR alpha and beta CDR3 regions were amplified from RNA using iRepertoire nested multiplex PCR. MiXCR was run by TCRdb on the multiplex PCR reads, yielding one entry per CDR3 protein. Of 35,000 to 45,000 distinct CDR3 sequences in the sample, under 25% were seen once. The sequencing input was glioma tissue, nonneoplastic brain tissue, or PBMCs (not recorded which). The receptors were gathered from a human donor with low-grade glioma or glioblastoma, undergoing nonglioma brain surgery, or in good health (not recorded which).

This clonotype was counted ten times or more. This chain uses TRBV7-2 with TRBJ2-7, with D possibly being TRBD2 (6 bases). The CDR3 has 15 amino acids. The germline V and J ends were trimmed by 2 bases and 7 bases, with 18 bases remaining between them. Per germline, CDR1 SGHTA and CDR2 FQGNSA. CDR3 sequence: CASSLSRQIRGEQYF. CDR3 coding DNA: TGTGCCAGCAGCTTAAGCAGGCAGATTCGGGGGGAGCAGTACTTC.

This clonotype showed up just a few times. This chain joins TRBV3-1 and TRBJ2-5; 7 bases agree with TRBD2. CDR1 is LGHDT, CDR2 YNNKEL, per germline (reference sequence). CDR3 size: 17 residues. V shed 3 bases and J 2 bases; nucleotides not matched to a gene: 12. CDR3 in DNA: TGTGCCAGCAGCCACGGAGTCCGGCTAGCGGTTCAAGAGACCCAGTACTTC. Translating gives CASSHGVRLAVQETQYF.

This clonotype was seen at least ten times. The chain has TRBV15 and TRBJ2-5; TRBD1 is a possible D gene (6 bases). CDR3 length: 14 residues. V lost 6 bases and J lost 0, with 11 bases in between. Germline V gene sequence: CDR1 LNHNV, CDR2 YYDKDF (reference sequence). This chain's CDR3 is CATRIDRNQETQYF. The CDR3 region has the DNA TGTGCCACCAGGATCGACAGGAACCAAGAGACCCAGTACTTC.

This chain joins TRBV15 and TRBJ2-7; D remains ambiguous. CDR3 length equals 16 residues. Trimming took off 0 bases at V and 2 bases at J, with 14 bases between the two ends. In germline, CDR1 is LNHNV, CDR2 YYDKDF (reference sequence). This CDR3 reads CATSRDPLRTAYEQYF. DNA of the CDR3: TGTGCCACCAGCAGAGATCCCTTGCGAACCGCCTACGAGCAGTACTTC.

The chain joins TRBV7-2 to TRBJ2-3; TRBD2 might be the D (7 bases). Germline values: CDR1 SGHTA, CDR2 FQGNSA. CDR3 size: 15 residues. Trimming removed 5 bases at V and 7 bases at J, with 19 bases between. CDR3 sequence reads: CASSPKPGGPYTQYF. The CDR3 coding sequence is TGTGCCAGCAGCCCCAAACCCGGGGGGCCATATACGCAGTATTTT. Filled out from reference TRBV7-2 and TRBJ2-3, the complete variable domain reads GAGVSQSPSNKVTEKGKDVELRCDPISGHTALYWYRQSLGQGLEFLIYFQGNSAPDKSGLPSDRFSAERTGGSVSTLTIQRTQQEDSAVYLCASSPKPGGPYTQYFGPGTRLTVL.

At least ten counts were recorded for this clonotype. The CDR3 nucleotides are TGTGCCAGCAGCCAAGATCGCCTCCTTGATACGCAGTATTTT. Its translation is CASSQDRLLDTQYF. This chain links TRBV3-1 with TRBJ2-3, with D unresolved. Trimming removed 0 bases at V and 6 bases at J, with 10 bases between. CDR3 size: 14 residues. Germline CDR1 LGHDT, CDR2 YNNKEL (reference sequence).

This clonotype was picked up many times. The chain has TRBV2 and TRBJ2-3; 7 bases fit TRBD1. V was clipped by 8 bases and J by 0 bases; unmatched bases: 11. Germline lookup yields CDR1 SNHLY and CDR2 FYNNEI. The CDR3 runs 16 residues. The CDR3 coding sequence is TGTGCCAGCGGGAGACTTAGGGGGCCAAGCACAGATACGCAGTATTTT. This sequence encodes CASGRLRGPSTDTQYF.

This clonotype was seen at least ten times. CDR3 sequence: CASSQGGAGTEAFF. As DNA, the CDR3 is TGTGCCAGCAGCCAGGGGGGCGCGGGCACTGAAGCTTTCTTT. The chain recombines TRBV14 with TRBJ1-1, with D perhaps TRBD1 (6 bases). The germline gives CDR1 SGHDN, CDR2 FVKESK. The CDR3 sequence is 14 residues long. Trimming left V 3 bases short and J 4 bases short, with 12 bases between.

This clonotype was observed many times. The chain is built from TRBV5-1 and TRBJ2-3; TRBD1 matches 9 bases. This CDR3 comprises 15 residues. Losses at the gene ends were 4 bases for V and 3 bases for J; bases not matched to a gene: 6. Germline CDR1 SGHRS, CDR2 YFSETQ. The CDR3 here is CASSHRGLETDTQYF. The CDR3, as DNA: TGCGCCAGCAGCCACAGGGGGCTTGAGACAGATACGCAGTATTTT.

There are many counts of this clonotype. This chain joins TRBV4-1 and TRBJ1-5; D remains ambiguous. The CDR3 is 14 amino acids. CDR1 and CDR2 (germline): MGHRA, YSYEKL. V was shortened by 4 bases and J by 8 bases, with 15 bases between the two germline ends. This CDR3 reads CASSPYGNNEPQHF. CDR3 DNA sequence: TGCGCCAGCAGCCCTTACGGGAATAACGAGCCCCAGCATTTT.

This clonotype appeared many times. The rearrangement uses TRBV4-1 and TRBJ2-1, with a tentative D call TRBD2 (6 bases). Trimming took 0 bases from V and 7 from J, leaving 10 bases between them. The CDR3 consists of 14 residues. Germline V gene sequence: CDR1 MGHRA, CDR2 YSYEKL. The CDR3 protein is CASSQDPGGNEQFF. DNA for the CDR3: TGCGCCAGCAGCCAAGATCCCGGAGGGAATGAGCAGTTCTTC.

The table lists this clonotype with many counts. J is TRBJ2-4 and V is TRBV4-2; D is tentatively TRBD1 or TRBD2 (7 bases each). The CDR3 totals 15 residues. Trimming removed 0 bases at V and 7 bases at J, with 13 bases between. CDR1 LGHNA and CDR2 YNFKEQ come from the germline V gene. CDR3 DNA sequence: TGTGCCAGCAGCCAAGATTGGGAGGGGGCCAACATTCAGTACTTC. It is translated as CASSQDWEGANIQYF.

About this clonotype: Relative to the germline gene, one junction end is altered; a read error may explain this. The chain uses TRBV18 and TRBJ2-7; 10 bases fit TRBD2. Germline loops: CDR1 KGHSH, CDR2 LQKENI. The CDR3 is made up of 20 amino acids. CDR3 DNA sequence: TGTGCCAACTCACCCCCCGAAAGCGGGAGGGGAACCTTGTTGGCCTACGAGCAGTACTTC. Protein sequence: CANSPPESGRGTLLAYEQYF.